This T cell receptor (beta chain) was identified in a study of cytomegalovirus exposure and HLA in healthy donors. Overall study results and limits: Overall, about 160 TCR beta chains were annotated as cytomegalovirus-associated.

A remark on this clone: Its antigen is still unknown.

With V trimmed by 5 bases and J by 7 bases, 9 bases remained unmatched. The CDR3 is made up of 16 amino acids. Germline lookup yields CDR1 SGHNT and CDR2 YENEEA. Produced via immunoSEQ multiplex PCR; TCRdb's table is partial and in-frame only. Of about 71,000 clones listed, about 94% are singletons. Sequenced input: PBMCs. This sequence joins TRBV11-3 and TRBJ2-2; 11 bases map to TRBD1. This TCR was recovered from a woman between 18 and 30 years old in good health and CMV-seronegative. CDR3 sequence reads: CASSQGQGADIGELFF. The CDR3 DNA follows: TGTGCCAGCAGCCAAGGACAGGGGGCGGACATCGGGGAGCTGTTTTTT.